This TCR beta chain emerged from a study of HIV-infected children after antiretroviral therapy interruption. This clonotype is medium-sized. The CDR3 has 16 residues. Unmatched junction bases numbered 8, after V lost 4 bases and J lost 2 bases. Indicated treatment: PENTA 11 planned treatment interruption arm or continuous ART arm. The TCR library was built from RNA with a 3' RACE protocol and unique molecular identifiers. Using its own MiXCR run on the 3' RACE reads, TCRdb lists one record per CDR3 protein. In the table there are some 7,000 distinct CDR3 sequences, about 17% of which are singletons. The chain carries TRBV23-1 and TRBJ2-1; 7 positions match TRBD2. TRBV23-1 is an ORF; its function is uncertain. The sequence was collected from a pool of human donors with HIV. This specimen consisted of CD45RO+ CD8+ T cells from PBMCs, pooled from several time points, obtained from a donor given antiretroviral therapy, either interrupted or continuous. The sample's subset: memory CD8+ CD45RO+ CD45RA- T cells. CDR3 nucleotide sequence: TGCGCCAGCAGTCGTTGCGGGAGTATAACCTACAATGAGCAGTTCTTC. Translating it yields CASSRCGSITYNEQFF.